Sequencing of this T cell receptor beta chain was carried out in a study of T cells in Graves' hyperthyroidism and ophthalmopathy. TCR beta CDR3 region amplification was performed from RNA transcripts. The HTBI primer set served for first-round RT-PCR of the TCR CDR3. MiXCR, run by TCRdb on the multiplex PCR reads, gives a single entry per CDR3 protein. This sample has about 410,000 distinct CDR3 sequences; roughly 14% occur once, and the top ten carry about 13%. The CDR3 is made up of 14 amino acids. V was trimmed by 1 base and J by 3 bases, leaving 7 bases between them. This clonotype was counted ten times or more.

The rearrangement links TRBV12-3 or TRBV12-4 to TRBJ1-3; D call uncertain. The clonotype comes from a man between 18 and 29 years old with Graves' ophthalmopathy. Input material: blood. CDR3 sequence: CASSLGGYGNTIYF. CDR3 nucleotide sequence: TGTGCCAGCAGTTTAGGGGGATATGGAAACACCATATATTTT.